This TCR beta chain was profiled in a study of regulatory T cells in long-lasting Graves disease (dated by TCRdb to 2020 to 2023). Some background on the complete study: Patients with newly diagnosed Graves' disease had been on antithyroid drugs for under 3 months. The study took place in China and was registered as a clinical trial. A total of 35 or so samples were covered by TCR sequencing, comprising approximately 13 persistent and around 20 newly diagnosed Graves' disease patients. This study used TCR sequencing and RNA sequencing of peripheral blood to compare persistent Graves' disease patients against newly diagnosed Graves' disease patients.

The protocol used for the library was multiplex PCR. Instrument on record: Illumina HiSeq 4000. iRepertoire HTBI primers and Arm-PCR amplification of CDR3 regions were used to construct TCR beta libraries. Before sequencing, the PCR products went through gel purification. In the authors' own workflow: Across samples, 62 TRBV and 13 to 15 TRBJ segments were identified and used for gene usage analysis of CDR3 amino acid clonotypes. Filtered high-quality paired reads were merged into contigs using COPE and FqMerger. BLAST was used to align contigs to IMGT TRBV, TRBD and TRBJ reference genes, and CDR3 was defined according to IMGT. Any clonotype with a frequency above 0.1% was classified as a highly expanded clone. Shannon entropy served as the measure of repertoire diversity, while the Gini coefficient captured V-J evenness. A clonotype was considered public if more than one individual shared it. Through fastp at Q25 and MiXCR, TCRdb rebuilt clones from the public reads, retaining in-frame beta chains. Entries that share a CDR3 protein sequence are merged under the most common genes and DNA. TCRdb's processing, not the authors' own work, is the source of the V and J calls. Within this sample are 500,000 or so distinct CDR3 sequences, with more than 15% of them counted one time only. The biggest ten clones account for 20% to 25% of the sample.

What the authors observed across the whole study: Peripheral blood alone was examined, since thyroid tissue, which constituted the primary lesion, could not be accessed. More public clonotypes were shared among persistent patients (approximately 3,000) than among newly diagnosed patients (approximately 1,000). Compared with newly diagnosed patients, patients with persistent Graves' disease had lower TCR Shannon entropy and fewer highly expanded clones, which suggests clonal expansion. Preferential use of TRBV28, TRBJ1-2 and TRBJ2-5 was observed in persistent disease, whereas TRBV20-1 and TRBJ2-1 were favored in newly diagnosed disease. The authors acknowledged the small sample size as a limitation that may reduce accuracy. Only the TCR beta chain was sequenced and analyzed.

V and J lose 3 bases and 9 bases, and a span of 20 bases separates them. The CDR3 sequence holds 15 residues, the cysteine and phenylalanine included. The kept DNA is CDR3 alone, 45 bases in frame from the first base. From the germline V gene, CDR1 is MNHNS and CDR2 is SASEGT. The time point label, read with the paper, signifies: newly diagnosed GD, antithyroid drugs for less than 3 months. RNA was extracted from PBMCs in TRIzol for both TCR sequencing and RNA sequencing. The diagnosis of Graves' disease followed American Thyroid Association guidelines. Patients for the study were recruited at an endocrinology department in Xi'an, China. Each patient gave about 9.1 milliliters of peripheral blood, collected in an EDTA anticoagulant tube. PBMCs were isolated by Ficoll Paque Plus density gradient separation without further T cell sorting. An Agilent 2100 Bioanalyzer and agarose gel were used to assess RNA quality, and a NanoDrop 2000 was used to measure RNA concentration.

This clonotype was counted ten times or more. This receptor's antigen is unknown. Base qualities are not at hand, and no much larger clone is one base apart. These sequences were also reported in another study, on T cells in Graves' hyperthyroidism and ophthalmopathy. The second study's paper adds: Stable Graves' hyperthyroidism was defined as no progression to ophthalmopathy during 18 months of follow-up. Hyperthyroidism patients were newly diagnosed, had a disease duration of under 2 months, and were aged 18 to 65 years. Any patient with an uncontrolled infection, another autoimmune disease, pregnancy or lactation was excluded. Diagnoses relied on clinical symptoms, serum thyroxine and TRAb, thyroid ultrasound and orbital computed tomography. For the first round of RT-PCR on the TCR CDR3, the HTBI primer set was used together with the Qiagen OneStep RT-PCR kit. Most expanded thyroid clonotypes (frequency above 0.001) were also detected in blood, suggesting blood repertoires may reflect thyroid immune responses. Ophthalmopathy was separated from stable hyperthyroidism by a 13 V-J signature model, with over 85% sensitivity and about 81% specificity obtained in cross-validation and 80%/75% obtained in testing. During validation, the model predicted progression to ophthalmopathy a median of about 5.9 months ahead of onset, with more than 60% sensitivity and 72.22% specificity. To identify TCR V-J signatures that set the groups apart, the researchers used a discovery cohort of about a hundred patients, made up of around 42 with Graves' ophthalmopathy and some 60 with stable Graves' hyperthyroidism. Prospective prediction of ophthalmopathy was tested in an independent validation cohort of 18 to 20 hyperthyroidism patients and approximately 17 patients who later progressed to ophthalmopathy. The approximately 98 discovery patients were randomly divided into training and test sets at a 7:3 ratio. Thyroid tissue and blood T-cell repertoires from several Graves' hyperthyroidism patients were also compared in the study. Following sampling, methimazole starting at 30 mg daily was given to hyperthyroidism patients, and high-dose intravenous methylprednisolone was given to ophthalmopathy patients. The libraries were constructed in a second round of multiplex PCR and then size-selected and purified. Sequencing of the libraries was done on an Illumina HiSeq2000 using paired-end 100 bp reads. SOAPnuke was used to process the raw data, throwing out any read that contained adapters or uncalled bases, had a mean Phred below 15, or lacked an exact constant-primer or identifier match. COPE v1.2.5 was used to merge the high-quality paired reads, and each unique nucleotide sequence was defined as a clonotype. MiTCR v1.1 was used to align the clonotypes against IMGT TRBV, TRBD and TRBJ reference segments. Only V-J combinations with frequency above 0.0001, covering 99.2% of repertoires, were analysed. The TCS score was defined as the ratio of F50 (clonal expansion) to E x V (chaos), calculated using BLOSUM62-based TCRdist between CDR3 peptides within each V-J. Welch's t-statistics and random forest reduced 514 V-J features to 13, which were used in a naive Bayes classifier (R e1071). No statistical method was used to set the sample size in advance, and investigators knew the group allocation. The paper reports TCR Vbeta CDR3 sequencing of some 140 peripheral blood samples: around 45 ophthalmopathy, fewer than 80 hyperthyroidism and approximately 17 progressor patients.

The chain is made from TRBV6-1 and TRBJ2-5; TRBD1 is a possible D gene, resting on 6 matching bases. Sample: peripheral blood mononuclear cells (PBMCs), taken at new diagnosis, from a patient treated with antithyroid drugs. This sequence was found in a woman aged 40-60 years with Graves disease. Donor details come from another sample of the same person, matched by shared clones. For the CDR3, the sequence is CASSDPGAGNRAQYF. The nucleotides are TGTGCCAGCAGTGATCCAGGGGCGGGCAACCGGGCCCAGTACTTC.